There are a few counts of the clone carrying this T cell receptor beta chain. The data derive from a study of blood T cell repertoires in COVID-19. TCRdb's copy holds only in-frame clones and misses some; the assay was immunoSEQ multiplex PCR. In the table there are some 390,000 clones, 85% to 90% of which are singletons. Trimming at V came to 4 bases and at J to 5 bases, leaving 2 bases not matched to a gene. This CDR3 is built from 14 residues. The germline CDR1 and CDR2 sequences are MNHEY and SVGAGI. The chain recombines TRBV6-5 with TRBJ1-1; TRBD1 matches 12 bases. The origin of this receptor is a man between 25 and 39 years old who had recovered from COVID-19. Sequenced: PBMCs or T cells enriched from blood (not recorded which). In DNA, the CDR3 is TGTGCCAGCAGTTGGGACAGGGGGCTAACTGAAGCTTTCTTT. This codes for CASSWDRGLTEAFF.